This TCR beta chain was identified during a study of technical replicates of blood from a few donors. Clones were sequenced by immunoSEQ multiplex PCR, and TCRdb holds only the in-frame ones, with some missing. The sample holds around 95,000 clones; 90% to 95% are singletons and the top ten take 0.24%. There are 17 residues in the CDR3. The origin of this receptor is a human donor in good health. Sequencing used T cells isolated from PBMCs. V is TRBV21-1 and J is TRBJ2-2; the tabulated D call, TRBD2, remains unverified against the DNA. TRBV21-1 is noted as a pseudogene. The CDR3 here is CASSRKRWGSNTGELFF. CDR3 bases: TGTGCCAGCAGCCGAAAGCGGTGGGGATCGAACACCGGGGAGCTGTTTTTT.